One TCR beta chain is described in this entry. The sample originates from a study of glioma-infiltrating T cells. This CDR3 region has 12 residues. V was clipped by 10 bases and J by 3 bases; unmatched bases: 6. CDR1 is MDHEN and CDR2 is SYDVKM in the germline V gene. TCR alpha and beta CDR3 regions were amplified from RNA using iRepertoire nested multiplex PCR. TCRdb processed the multiplex PCR reads anew with MiXCR; each CDR3 protein has one entry. The sample contains about 6,000 distinct CDR3 sequences, 35% to 45% of which appear only once. This sequence was found in a human donor with low-grade glioma or glioblastoma, undergoing nonglioma brain surgery, or in good health (not recorded which). The V gene is TRBV28, the J gene TRBJ2-7; 7 positions agree with TRBD2. The specimen sequenced was glioma tissue, nonneoplastic brain tissue, or PBMCs (not recorded which). The CDR3: CATLGLVYEQYF. DNA of the CDR3: TGTGCCACCCTAGGACTAGTCTACGAGCAGTACTTC.